Described below is a single T cell receptor beta chain sequence and its context. Its antigen is as yet unknown. This sample was included in a study of T-cell reconstitution after alpha-beta-depleted transplantation in children. General observations from the study: Where alpha-beta T cells came from about two months after transplant was reportedly several hundred expanded graft clones. Surviving recipient T cells and thymic progenitors underlay high day-60 TCRbeta diversity in some patients. T-cell counts and diversity at one year following transplant were attributed mainly to newly produced T cells.

The germline CDR1 and CDR2 sequences are SQVTM and ANQGSEA. The CDR3 contains 15 residues. The trim removed 4 bases at V and 4 bases at J, leaving 10 bases unmatched. During its preparation, the TCRbeta library received unique molecular identifiers. TCRdb fed the PCR reads into MiXCR, producing one record per CDR3 protein. Among about 900,000 distinct CDR3 sequences listed, about 29% were seen once. The sequence was obtained from a boy under two years old who had a stem cell transplant for SCID, so the T cells may come from the graft donor. The material sequenced was PBMCs, mostly from graft donor cells, taken 360 days after TCRalphabeta/CD19-depleted stem cell transplant. This chain joins TRBV29-1 and TRBJ2-3, with 8 bases identical to TRBD2. The CDR3 DNA reads TGCAGCGTTGCAGTCAACGGGGGGGCACCAGATACGCAGTATTTT. The encoded protein is CSVAVNGGAPDTQYF.